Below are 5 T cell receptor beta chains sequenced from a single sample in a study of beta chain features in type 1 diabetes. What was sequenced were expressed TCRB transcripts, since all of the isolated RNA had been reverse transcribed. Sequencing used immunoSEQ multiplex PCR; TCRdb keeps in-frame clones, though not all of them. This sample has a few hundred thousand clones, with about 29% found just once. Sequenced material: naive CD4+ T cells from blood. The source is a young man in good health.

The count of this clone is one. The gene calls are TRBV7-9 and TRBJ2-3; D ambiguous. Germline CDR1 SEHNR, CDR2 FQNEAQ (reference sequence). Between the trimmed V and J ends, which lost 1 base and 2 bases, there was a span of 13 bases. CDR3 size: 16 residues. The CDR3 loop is CASSLVYQTYTDTQYF. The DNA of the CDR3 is TGTGCCAGCAGCTTAGTATACCAGACTTACACAGATACGCAGTATTTT.

CDR3 sequence: CASSFPSGRRETQYF. CDR3 nucleotides: TGTGCCAGCAGCTTTCCTAGCGGGAGACGGGAGACCCAGTACTTC. This chain connects TRBV5-4 to TRBJ2-5; 10 bases fit TRBD2. Trimming cost V 2 bases and J 5 bases; bases outside gene matches: 6. Per the germline V gene, CDR1 is SGHNT and CDR2 is YYREEE (reference sequence). This CDR3 is built from 15 residues.

Here the CDR3 DNA reads TGTGCCTGGGCGCGGGGGACCCGCACAGATACGCAGTATTTT. It specifies CAWARGTRTDTQYF. The chain joins TRBV30 to TRBJ2-3; 7 bases map to TRBD2. The CDR3 runs 14 residues. The junction had 6 bases not matched to a gene; V was cut back by 5 bases and J by 1 base. The V gene's germline CDR1 is GTSNPN and CDR2 SVGIG (reference sequence).

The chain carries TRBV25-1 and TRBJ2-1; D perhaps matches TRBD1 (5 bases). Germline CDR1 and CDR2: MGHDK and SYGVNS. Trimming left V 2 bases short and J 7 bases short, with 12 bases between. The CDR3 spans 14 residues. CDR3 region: CASSEVGDVNEQFF. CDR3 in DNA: TGTGCCAGCAGTGAAGTAGGGGATGTAAATGAGCAGTTCTTC.

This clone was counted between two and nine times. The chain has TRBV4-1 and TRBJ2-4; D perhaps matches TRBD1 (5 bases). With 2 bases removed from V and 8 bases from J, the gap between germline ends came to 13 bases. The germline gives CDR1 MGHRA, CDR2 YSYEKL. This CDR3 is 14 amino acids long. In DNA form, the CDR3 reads TGCGCCAGCAGCCAACGTGGGCTCAGGGACATTCAGTACTTC. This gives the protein CASSQRGLRDIQYF.